This T cell receptor beta chain was retrieved from a study of control samples from healthy donors and cancer patients. Sequenced by immunoSEQ multiplex PCR; TCRdb stores in-frame clones only, minus some. The data hold roughly 80,000 clones, with about 87% observed a single time. V lost 4 bases and J 3 bases, leaving 9 bases between the germline ends. There are 13 residues in the CDR3. Germline lookup yields CDR1 KGHDR and CDR2 SFDVKD. Input material: PBMCs. V is TRBV24-1 and J is TRBJ2-7; D might be TRBD2 (5 bases). This TCR was recovered from a woman aged 55-69 years with head and neck cancer. CDR3 DNA: TGTGCCACCAGTGAAGGAGGAGTCTACGAGCAGTACTTC. Translation: CATSEGGVYEQYF.